This T cell receptor (beta chain) derives from a study of cytomegalovirus exposure and HLA in healthy donors. Overall study findings and caveats: Most CMV-associated TCR beta chains appeared HLA-restricted in a later analysis.

The CDR3 is 12 amino acids. Trimming cost V 5 bases and J 4 bases, with 5 bases left between them. The germline CDR1 and CDR2 sequences are SGHNT and YENEEA. In the PCR, 60 Vbeta and 13 Jbeta primers were used. Method: immunoSEQ multiplex PCR; TCRdb's copy keeps in-frame clones and lacks some. The sample holds about 200,000 clones; about four fifths are singletons and the top ten take 14%. Turning to this clone: Antigen: not known.

This clonotype was obtained from a woman in her twenties or thirties in good health and CMV-seropositive. The chain links TRBV11-3 to TRBJ2-2; D is uncertain. Material: PBMCs. The CDR3 nucleotides are TGTGCCAGCAGCCCTAGCACCGGGGAGCTGTTTTTT. This codes for CASSPSTGELFF.